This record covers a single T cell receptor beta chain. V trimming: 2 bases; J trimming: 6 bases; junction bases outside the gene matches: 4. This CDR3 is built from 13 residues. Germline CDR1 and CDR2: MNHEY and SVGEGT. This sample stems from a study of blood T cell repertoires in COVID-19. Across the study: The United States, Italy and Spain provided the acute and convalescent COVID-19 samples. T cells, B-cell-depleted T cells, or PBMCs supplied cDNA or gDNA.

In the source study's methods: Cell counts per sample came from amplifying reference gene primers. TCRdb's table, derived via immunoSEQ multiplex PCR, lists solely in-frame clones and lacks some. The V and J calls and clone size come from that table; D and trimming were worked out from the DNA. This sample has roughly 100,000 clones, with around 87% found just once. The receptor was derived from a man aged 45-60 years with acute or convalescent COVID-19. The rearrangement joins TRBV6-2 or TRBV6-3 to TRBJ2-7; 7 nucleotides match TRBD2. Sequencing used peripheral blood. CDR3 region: CASSYGGRTEQYF. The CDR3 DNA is TGTGCCAGCAGTTACGGCGGGAGAACCGAGCAGTACTTC.